Listed below are T cell receptor delta chains from one sample, sequenced in a study of gamma-delta chains in newborns, infants, children. TCRdb called clones anew from the reads with CATT. The table includes roughly 1,600 delta-chain clones, about 40% detected once. The sample consisted of blood. The receptors stem from a child who had a fever. CDR3s include the opening cysteine and the closing phenylalanine or tryptophan. A D gene is named only where the DNA matches it firmly.

J gene: TRDJ1; D gene: .; CDR3 length: 18; V gene: TRDV2; CDR3 protein: CACDPLGRGKGDTDKLIF
J gene: TRDJ1; D gene: TRDD3; CDR3 length: 15; V gene: TRDV2; CDR3 protein: CACDPILGGVRGLIF
J gene: TRDJ1; D gene: TRDD3; CDR3 length: 18; V gene: TRDV2; CDR3 protein: CACDRLLGDTRGTDKLIF
J gene: TRDJ3; D gene: TRDD3; CDR3 length: 21; V gene: TRDV2; CDR3 protein: CACGTVDSLGGYSWDTRQMFF
J gene: TRDJ1; D gene: TRDD3; CDR3 length: 18; V gene: TRDV2; CDR3 protein: CACDTLGDNYGFADKLIF
J gene: TRDJ1; D gene: TRDD3; CDR3 length: 20; V gene: TRDV2; CDR3 protein: CACDELGDTSHLLFLQKLIF
J gene: TRDJ3; D gene: TRDD3; CDR3 length: 23; V gene: TRDV1; CDR3 protein: CALGAPAFSPYWGSTWDTRQMFF
J gene: TRDJ3; D gene: TRDD3; CDR3 length: 17; V gene: TRDV2; CDR3 protein: CACDTTGGAWDTRQMFF
J gene: TRDJ1; D gene: TRDD3; CDR3 length: 17; V gene: TRDV2; CDR3 protein: CACDTVRGIWFTDKLIF
J gene: TRDJ1; D gene: TRDD3; CDR3 length: 20; V gene: TRDV2; CDR3 protein: CACDSILSGDPGGYTDKLIF
J gene: TRDJ1; D gene: .; CDR3 length: 15; V gene: TRDV2; CDR3 protein: CACDRLGAHTDKPIF
J gene: TRDJ3; D gene: TRDD3; CDR3 length: 17; V gene: TRDV2; CDR3 protein: CACDMLGGSWDTRQMFF
J gene: TRDJ1; D gene: .; CDR3 length: 15; V gene: TRDV2; CDR3 protein: CACDTLGVCTDKLIF
J gene: TRDJ1; D gene: TRDD3; CDR3 length: 20; V gene: TRDV2; CDR3 protein: CACDTVGMGDTASYTDKLIF